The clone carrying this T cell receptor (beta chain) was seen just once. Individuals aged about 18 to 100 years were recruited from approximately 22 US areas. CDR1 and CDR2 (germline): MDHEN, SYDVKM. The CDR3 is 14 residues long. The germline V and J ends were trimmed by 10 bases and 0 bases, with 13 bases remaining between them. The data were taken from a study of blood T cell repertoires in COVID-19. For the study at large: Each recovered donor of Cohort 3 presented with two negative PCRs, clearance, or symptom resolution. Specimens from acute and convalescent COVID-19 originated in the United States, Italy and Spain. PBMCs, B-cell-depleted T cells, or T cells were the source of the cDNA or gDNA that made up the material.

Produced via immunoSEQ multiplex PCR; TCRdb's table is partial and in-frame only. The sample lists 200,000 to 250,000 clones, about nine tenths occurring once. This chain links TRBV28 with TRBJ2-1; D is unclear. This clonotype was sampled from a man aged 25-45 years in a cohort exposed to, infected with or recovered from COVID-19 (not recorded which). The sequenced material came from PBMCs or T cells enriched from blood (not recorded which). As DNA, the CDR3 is TGTGCCATAGCTGTCAGAGGCTCCTACAATGAGCAGTTCTTC. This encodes CAIAVRGSYNEQFF.